Sequencing of this TCR beta chain was carried out in a study of T-cell reconstitution after alpha-beta-depleted transplantation in children. There are many counts of this clonotype. Its antigen remains unidentified. Study conclusions and caveats: The main origin of T-cell counts and diversity one year after transplant was newly produced T cells. It was reported that alpha-beta T cells came from several hundred expanded graft clones (about two months after transplant). There were some patients whose high TCRbeta diversity at day 60 came from surviving recipient T cells and thymic progenitors.

The V gene end was trimmed by 5 bases and the J gene end by 7 bases; junction bases not matched to a gene: 9. The CDR3 runs 15 residues. Using unique molecular identifiers, the investigators prepared the TCRbeta library. One entry per CDR3 protein results from TCRdb running MiXCR on the PCR reads. The sample consists of 200,000 to 250,000 distinct CDR3 sequences, 11% of them appearing once. This TCR derives from a child less than two years old with acute myeloid leukemia, due to receive a stem cell transplant. The sequences come from PBMCs, collected before TCRalphabeta/CD19-depleted stem cell transplant. The gene calls are TRBV12-3 or TRBV12-4 and TRBJ2-1, with 9 bases matching TRBD2. Written as DNA, the CDR3 is TGTGCCAGCAGTCTACCGGGACTAGCCAGGAATGAGCAGTTCTTC. Protein: CASSLPGLARNEQFF.